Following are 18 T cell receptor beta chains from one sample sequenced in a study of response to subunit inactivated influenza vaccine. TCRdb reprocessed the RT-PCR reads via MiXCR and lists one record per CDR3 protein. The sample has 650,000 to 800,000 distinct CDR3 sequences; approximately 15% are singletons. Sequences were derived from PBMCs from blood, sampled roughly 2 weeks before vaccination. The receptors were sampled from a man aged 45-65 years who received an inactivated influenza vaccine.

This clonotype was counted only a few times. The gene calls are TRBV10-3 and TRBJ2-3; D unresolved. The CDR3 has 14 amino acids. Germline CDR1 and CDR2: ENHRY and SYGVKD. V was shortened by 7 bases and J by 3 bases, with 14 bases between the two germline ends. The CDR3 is CAITHRRETDTQYF. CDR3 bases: TGTGCCATCACCCACCGCAGAGAAACAGATACGCAGTATTTT.

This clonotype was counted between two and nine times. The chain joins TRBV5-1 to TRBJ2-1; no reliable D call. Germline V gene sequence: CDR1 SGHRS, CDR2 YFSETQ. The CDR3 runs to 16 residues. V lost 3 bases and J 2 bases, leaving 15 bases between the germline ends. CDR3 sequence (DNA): TGCGCCAGCAGCTCATTCGGCGCAGGTACCTACAATGAGCAGTTCTTC. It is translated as CASSSFGAGTYNEQFF.

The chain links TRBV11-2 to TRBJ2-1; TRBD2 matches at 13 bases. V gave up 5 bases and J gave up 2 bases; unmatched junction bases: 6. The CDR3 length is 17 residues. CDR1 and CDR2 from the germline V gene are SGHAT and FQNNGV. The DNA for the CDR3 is TGTGCCAGCAGCCGAACTAGCGGGGGGGCGGCCTACAATGAGCAGTTCTTC. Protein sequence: CASSRTSGGAAYNEQFF.

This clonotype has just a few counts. CDR3 nucleotide sequence: TGTGCCAGCAGCCCCCGATGGGGGAGCGGGGGGGCCTATTTCGGGGAGCTGTTTTTT. It translates to CASSPRWGSGGAYFGELFF. The rearrangement links TRBV11-2 to TRBJ2-2; 10 bases are shared with TRBD2. The junction had 19 bases not matched to a gene; V was cut back by 5 bases and J by 7 bases. CDR3 length equals 19 residues. From germline, CDR1 is SGHAT and CDR2 FQNNGV.

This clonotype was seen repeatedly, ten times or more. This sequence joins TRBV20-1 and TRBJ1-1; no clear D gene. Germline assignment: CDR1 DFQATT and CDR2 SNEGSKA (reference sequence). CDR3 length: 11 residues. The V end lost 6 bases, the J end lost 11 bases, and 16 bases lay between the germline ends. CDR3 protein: CSAKDPVKAFF. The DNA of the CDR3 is TGCAGTGCCAAAGACCCCGTGAAGGCTTTCTTT.

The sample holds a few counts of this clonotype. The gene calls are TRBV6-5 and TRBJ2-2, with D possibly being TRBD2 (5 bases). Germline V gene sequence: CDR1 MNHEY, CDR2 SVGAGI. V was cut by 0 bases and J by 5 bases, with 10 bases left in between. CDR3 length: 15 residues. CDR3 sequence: CASSYSNGGTGELFF. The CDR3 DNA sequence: TGTGCCAGCAGTTACTCGAATGGCGGGACCGGGGAGCTGTTTTTT.

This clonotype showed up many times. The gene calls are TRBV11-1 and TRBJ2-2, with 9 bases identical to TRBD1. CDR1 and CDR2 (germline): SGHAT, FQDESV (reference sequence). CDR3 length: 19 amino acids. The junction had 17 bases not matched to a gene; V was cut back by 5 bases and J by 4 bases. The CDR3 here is CASSHNQMTGTGSTGELFF. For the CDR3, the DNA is TGTGCCAGCAGCCATAACCAAATGACCGGGACAGGGAGCACCGGGGAGCTGTTTTTT.

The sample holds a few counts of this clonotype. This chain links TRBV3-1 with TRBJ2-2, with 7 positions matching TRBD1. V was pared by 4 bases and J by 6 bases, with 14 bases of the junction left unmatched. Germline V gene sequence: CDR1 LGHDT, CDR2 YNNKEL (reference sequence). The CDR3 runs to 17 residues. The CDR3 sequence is CASSLLLFKGAAGELFF. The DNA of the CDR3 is TGTGCCAGCAGCCTCCTCCTATTTAAGGGGGCCGCCGGGGAGCTGTTTTTT.

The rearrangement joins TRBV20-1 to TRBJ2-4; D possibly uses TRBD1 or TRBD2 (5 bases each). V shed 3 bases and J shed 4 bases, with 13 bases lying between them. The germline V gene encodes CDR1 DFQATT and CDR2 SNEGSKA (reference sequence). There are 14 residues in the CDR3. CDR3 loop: CSASGARGKNIQYF. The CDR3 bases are TGCAGTGCTAGCGGGGCCCGAGGAAAAAACATTCAGTACTTC.

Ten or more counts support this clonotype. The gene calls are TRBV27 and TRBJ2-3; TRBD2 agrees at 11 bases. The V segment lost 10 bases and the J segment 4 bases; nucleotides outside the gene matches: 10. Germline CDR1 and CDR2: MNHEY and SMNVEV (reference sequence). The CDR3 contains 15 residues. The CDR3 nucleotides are TGTGCCACCGGGGATAGCGGGGGGGCACCAGATACGCAGTATTTT. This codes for CATGDSGGAPDTQYF.

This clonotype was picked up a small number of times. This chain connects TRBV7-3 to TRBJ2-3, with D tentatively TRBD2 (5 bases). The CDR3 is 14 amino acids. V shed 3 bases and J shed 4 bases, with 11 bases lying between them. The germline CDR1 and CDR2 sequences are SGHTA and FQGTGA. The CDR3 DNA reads TGTGCCAGCAGCTTCGGGGTTTCCGCAGATACGCAGTATTTT. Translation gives CASSFGVSADTQYF.

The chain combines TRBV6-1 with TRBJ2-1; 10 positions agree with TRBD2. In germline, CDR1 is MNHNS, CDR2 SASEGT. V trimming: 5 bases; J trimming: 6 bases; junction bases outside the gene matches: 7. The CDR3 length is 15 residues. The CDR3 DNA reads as TGTGCCAGCAGTAAACTAGCGGGACGTCGCAATGAGCAGTTCTTC. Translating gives CASSKLAGRRNEQFF.

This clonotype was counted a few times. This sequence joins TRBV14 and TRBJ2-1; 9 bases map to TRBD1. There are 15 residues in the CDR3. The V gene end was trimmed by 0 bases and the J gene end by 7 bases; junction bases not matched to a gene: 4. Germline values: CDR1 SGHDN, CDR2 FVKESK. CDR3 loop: CASSQEWTGANEQFF. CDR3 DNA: TGTGCCAGCAGCCAAGAGTGGACAGGGGCAAATGAGCAGTTCTTC.

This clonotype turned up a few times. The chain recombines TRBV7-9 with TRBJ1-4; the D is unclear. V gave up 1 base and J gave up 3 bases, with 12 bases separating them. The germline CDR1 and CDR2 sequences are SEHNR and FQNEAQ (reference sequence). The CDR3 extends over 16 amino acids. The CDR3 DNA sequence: TGTGCCAGCAGCTTAGGCACGGGCATTCCTAATGAAAAACTGTTTTTT. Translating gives CASSLGTGIPNEKLFF.

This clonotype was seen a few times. The CDR3 nucleotides read TGCAGTGCTAGGAAATTAGCGGGTTACAATGAGCAGTTCTTC. This translates into CSARKLAGYNEQFF. The gene calls are TRBV20-1 and TRBJ2-1; 7 nucleotides line up with TRBD2. Unmatched junction bases numbered 6, after V lost 3 bases and J lost 4 bases. The CDR3 is 14 amino acids. Germline V CDR1 and CDR2: DFQATT, SNEGSKA (reference sequence).

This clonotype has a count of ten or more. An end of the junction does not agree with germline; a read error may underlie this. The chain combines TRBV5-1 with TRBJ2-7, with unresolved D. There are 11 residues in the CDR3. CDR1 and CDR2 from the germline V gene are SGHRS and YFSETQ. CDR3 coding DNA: TGTGCCAGCAGCGAAAATTACGAGCAGTACTTC. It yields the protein CASSENYEQYF.

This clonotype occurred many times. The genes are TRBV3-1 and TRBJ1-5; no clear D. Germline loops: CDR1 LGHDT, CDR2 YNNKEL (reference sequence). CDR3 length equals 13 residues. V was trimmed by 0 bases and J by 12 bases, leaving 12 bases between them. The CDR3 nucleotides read TGTGCCAGCAGCCAAGAAGCCGGGAGCTACCAGCATTTT. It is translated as CASSQEAGSYQHF.

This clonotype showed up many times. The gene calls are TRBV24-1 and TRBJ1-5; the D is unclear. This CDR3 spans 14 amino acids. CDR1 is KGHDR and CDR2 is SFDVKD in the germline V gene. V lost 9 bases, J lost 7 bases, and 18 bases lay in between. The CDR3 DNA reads TGTGCCACCTCCCAAACAAGCTCGAGACAGCCCCAGCATTTT. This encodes CATSQTSSRQPQHF.